The clone carrying this T cell receptor (beta chain) was counted a few times. Germline V lookup: CDR1 SQVTM, CDR2 ANQGSEA. The V end lost 7 bases, the J end lost 5 bases, and 11 bases lay between the germline ends. CDR3 length: 11 amino acids. This entry belongs to a study of blood T cell repertoires in COVID-19. Turning to the study itself: Sources were T cells, B-cell-depleted T cells, or PBMCs; the material itself was cDNA or gDNA.

Original handling: Estimation of nucleated cell counts relied on the amplification of reference gene primers. The protocol was immunoSEQ multiplex PCR, while the TCRdb copy is restricted to in-frame clones and leaves out a portion. The DNA gave D and trimming, while V, J and clone size come from that table. Among about 320,000 clones, more than 70% were seen once, and the ten largest hold 0.95% to 1.5%. Sequencing was performed on peripheral blood. The TCR sequence derives from a woman in her forties or fifties with acute or convalescent COVID-19. The chain combines TRBV29-1 with TRBJ1-2; no reliable D call. CDR3 protein: CSAGVDYGYTF. The DNA for the CDR3 is TGCAGCGCCGGGGTTGATTATGGCTACACCTTC. The complete variable domain, with remaining parts taken from reference TRBV29-1 and TRBJ1-2, reads SAVISQKPSRDICQRGTSLTIQCQVDSQVTMMFWYRQQPGQSLTLIATANQGSEATYESGFVIDKFPISRPNLTFSTLTVSNMSPEDSSIYLCSAGVDYGYTFGSGTRLTVV.